Below are 25 T cell receptor beta chains sequenced from a single sample in a study of CD8+CD57+ T cells in acquired aplastic anemia. The template used for profiling TCR beta VDJ and CDR3 was genomic DNA. TCRdb re-called the reads through MiXCR, storing one row per CDR3 protein. The sample has about 400,000 distinct CDR3 sequences, 65% to 80% seen once. Sequenced material: sorted CD4+, CD8+, or CD8+CD57+ T cells (not recorded which) from PBMCs. The origin of the receptors is a human donor in good health, serving as a control.

This clonotype was recorded a few times. The final CDR3 position lacks the conserved phenylalanine or tryptophan, pointing to a likely read error. The chain couples TRBV29-1 to TRBJ1-5, with D possibly matching TRBD1 (5 bases). The CDR3 totals 14 residues. CDR1 is SQVTM and CDR2 is ANQGSEA in the germline V gene. The ends were cut back, 8 bases at V and 1 base at J, with 15 bases in the middle. CDR3 in amino acids: CSYSGGGSNQPQHS. Written as DNA, the CDR3 is TGCAGCTATTCGGGGGGAGGGAGCAATCAGCCCCAGCATTCA.

The rearrangement joins TRBV20-1 to TRBJ2-1, with unresolved D. Germline CDR1 and CDR2: DFQATT and SNEGSKA (reference sequence). Trimming took off 3 bases at V and 4 bases at J, with 16 bases between the two ends. The length of the CDR3 is 15 residues. The CDR3 protein is CSASRLSATYNEQFF. CDR3 bases: TGCAGTGCTAGCCGGCTCAGCGCTACTTACAATGAGCAGTTCTTC.

Of note for this clonotype: The conserved phenylalanine or tryptophan is not found at the CDR3 terminus, so this likely reflects a read error. The DNA is omitted, as the CDR3 cannot be located on it reliably, and the CDR3 follows TCRdb's listing. The rearrangement uses TRBV7-2 and TRBJ1-2; no check of the table's D call, TRBD1, against the DNA was made. CDR1 is SGHTA, CDR2 FQGNSA, per germline. From its first to its last residue, the CDR3 has 13 amino acids. CDR3 loop: CASSLMGQGGPPH.

This clonotype was counted many times. Here the CDR3 reads CASSPITGTGGYNYGYTF. The CDR3 nucleotides are TGTGCCAGCAGTCCCATAACCGGGACAGGGGGCTACAACTATGGCTACACCTTC. The chain links TRBV12-3 or TRBV12-4 to TRBJ1-2, with 12 nucleotides matching TRBD1. J gave up 2 bases and V 5 bases, and 12 bases lay outside the gene matches. The CDR3 totals 18 residues.

As for this clonotype: The junction departs from the called germline gene at one end, perhaps through a read error. The gene calls are TRBV15 and TRBJ1-2; tentatively, D is TRBD1 (5 bases). This CDR3 region has 13 residues. The germline V gene has CDR1 LNHNV and CDR2 YYDKDF (reference sequence). The CDR3 protein is CASIKTQGYGYTF. The CDR3 nucleotides read TGTGCCAGCATCAAGACCCAGGGTTATGGCTACACTTTT.

A note on this clonotype: This may come from a read error, since a much larger clone is one base off. The chain employs TRBV7-2 and TRBJ2-2; D is ambiguous. Germline loops: CDR1 SGHTA, CDR2 FQGNSA. The CDR3 contains 14 residues. The V end lost 1 base, the J end lost 6 bases, and 9 bases lay between the germline ends. CDR3 DNA sequence: TGTGCCAGCAGCTTAGGCAATTCCCCCGGGGAGCTGTTTTTT. Its protein product is CASSLGNSPGELFF.

The chain uses TRBV5-5 and TRBJ2-7; 10 nucleotides agree with TRBD2. Germline V gene data show CDR1 as SGHKS and CDR2 as YYEKEE (reference sequence). CDR3 length: 16 amino acids. Losses at the gene ends were 4 bases for V and 4 bases for J; bases not matched to a gene: 11. Here the CDR3 DNA reads TGTGCCAGCAGCCAAGATAGGAGCGGGGGGGTTTACGAGCAGTACTTC. It translates to CASSQDRSGGVYEQYF.

This chain connects TRBV6-2 or TRBV6-3 to TRBJ1-2; no firm D call. The CDR3 runs to 11 residues. Germline CDR1 MNHEY, CDR2 SVGEGT. V lost 7 bases to trimming and J lost 3 bases, with 6 bases between them. DNA of the CDR3: TGTGCCAGCAAGGCAGACTATGGCTACACCTTC. This codes for CASKADYGYTF.

This clonotype was counted only a few times. V and J are TRBV7-2 and TRBJ2-2; 9 bases are shared with TRBD1. V lost 6 bases to trimming and J lost 7 bases; unmatched junction nucleotides: 3. This CDR3 has 13 amino acids. Germline values: CDR1 SGHTA, CDR2 FQGNSA. The CDR3 spells CASRRQGGGELFF. The CDR3 DNA follows: TGTGCCAGCAGACGACAGGGGGGCGGGGAGCTGTTTTTT.

This rearrangement joins TRBV2 to TRBJ1-6, with 10 bases matching TRBD1. The CDR3 sequence is 17 residues long. Germline V gene data show CDR1 as SNHLY and CDR2 as FYNNEI. With V trimmed by 3 bases and J by 5 bases, 7 bases remained unmatched. The CDR3, as DNA: TGTGCCAGCAGTGAGCGGACAGGGGGTGTTGATAATTCACCCCTCCACTTT. It codes for CASSERTGGVDNSPLHF.

This clonotype came up once. V usage is TRBV7-2 and J usage is TRBJ2-7, with 7 bases matching TRBD2. The germline gives CDR1 SGHTA, CDR2 FQGNSA. Losses at the gene ends were 2 bases for V and 11 bases for J; bases not matched to a gene: 15. The CDR3 is 15 amino acids. Here the CDR3 reads CASSLPGLLGGEEYF. DNA of the CDR3: TGTGCCAGCAGCTTACCGGGACTACTGGGGGGAGAGGAGTACTTC.

This clonotype showed up many times. The chain has TRBV7-8 and TRBJ1-2, with D possibly TRBD1 on 6 matching bases. V shed 1 base and J shed 8 bases, with 11 bases lying between them. Germline V CDR1 and CDR2: SGHVS, FQNEAQ. The CDR3 covers 13 residues. The CDR3 DNA follows: TGTGCCAGCAGCTTAGAACAGGGTGGAGGCTACACCTTC. It codes for CASSLEQGGGYTF.

This clonotype was recorded only once. Since the CDR3 does not end with the conserved phenylalanine or tryptophan, this likely comes from a read error. The DNA is left out, because the CDR3 cannot be placed on it with certainty; the CDR3 is given as TCRdb lists it. The V gene is TRBV7-2, the J gene TRBJ1-1; the table's D call of TRBD1 was not tested on the DNA. 13 amino acids form the CDR3, both terminal residues included. Germline V gene lookup returns CDR1 SGHTA and CDR2 FQGNSA. The CDR3 loop reads CASKIRGNREAVI.

This clonotype was recorded at least ten times. This chain connects TRBV6-5 to TRBJ2-5; perhaps TRBD2 as D (5 bases). V shed 6 bases and J shed 1 base, with 6 bases lying between them. The CDR3 extends over 12 amino acids. Per germline, CDR1 MNHEY and CDR2 SVGAGI. The CDR3, as DNA: TGTGCCAGCAGAGGGAGCCAAGAGACCCAGTACTTC. Translating it yields CASRGSQETQYF.

This chain joins TRBV5-1 and TRBJ2-5; D may match TRBD1 or TRBD2 (6 bases each). Germline V CDR1 and CDR2: SGHRS, YFSETQ. Trimming removed 4 bases from V and 4 bases from J, with 17 bases in between. This CDR3 contains 15 residues. For the CDR3, the DNA is TGCGCCAGCAGCCAAGAAGGAACGGGGGCAGAGACCCAGTACTTC. Its protein product is CASSQEGTGAETQYF.

This clonotype was picked up many times. This chain connects TRBV14 to TRBJ2-3; D possibly corresponds to TRBD2 (5 bases). This CDR3 has 13 amino acids. The germline CDR1 and CDR2 sequences are SGHDN and FVKESK. Trimming took 8 bases from V and 1 from J, leaving 10 bases between them. CDR3 sequence reads: CASGRGGTDTQYF. Written as DNA, the CDR3 is TGTGCCAGCGGACGGGGAGGCACAGATACGCAGTATTTT.

The table lists this clonotype with many counts. V gene TRBV7-6 combines with J gene TRBJ1-1, with D maybe TRBD1 (5 bases). CDR3 length: 13 residues. Trimming cost V 3 bases and J 3 bases, with 8 bases left between them. Germline loops: CDR1 SGHVS, CDR2 FNYEAQ. This chain's CDR3 is CASSLGGDTEAFF. The CDR3 nucleotides read TGTGCCAGCAGCTTGGGGGGAGACACTGAAGCTTTCTTT. Full variable domain (missing parts from reference TRBV7-6 and TRBJ1-1): GAGVSQSPRYKVTKRGQDVALRCDPISGHVSLYWYRQALGQGPEFLTYFNYEAQQDKSGLPNDRFSAERPEGSISTLTIQRTEQRDSAMYRCASSLGGDTEAFFGQGTRLTVV.

The chain carries TRBV9 and TRBJ2-7; D may correspond to TRBD1 or TRBD2 (5 bases each). The CDR3 has 14 residues. V lost 3 bases to trimming and J lost 3 bases, with 13 bases between them. The germline gives CDR1 SGDLS, CDR2 YYNGEE. This CDR3 reads CASSATPGHYEQYF. The DNA of the CDR3 is TGTGCCAGCAGCGCCACACCGGGGCACTACGAGCAGTACTTC.

There are many counts of this clonotype. The chain recombines TRBV20-1 with TRBJ1-3; D unresolved. The germline V gene has CDR1 DFQATT and CDR2 SNEGSKA (reference sequence). This CDR3 is 14 amino acids long. V was pared by 3 bases and J by 3 bases, with 12 bases between. CDR3 DNA: TGCAGTGCTAGCGTTGGACGGGATGGAAACACCATATATTTT. Translation gives CSASVGRDGNTIYF.

As to this clonotype: This may stem from a read error, because a much larger clone lies one nucleotide away. The chain joins TRBV4-1 to TRBJ2-1; 10 bases map to TRBD2. The CDR3 has 17 residues. Germline loops: CDR1 MGHRA, CDR2 YSYEKL. DNA of the CDR3: TGCGCCAGCAGCCAAGAAGGGGGGGGACTAGCGCACAATGAGCGGTTCTTC. As protein: CASSQEGGGLAHNERFF.

Of note for this clonotype: A junction boundary mismatches the germline segment, possibly from a read error. The genes are TRBV5-5 and TRBJ1-1; D is undetermined. The germline CDR1 and CDR2 sequences are SGHKS and YYEKEE (reference sequence). This CDR3 spans 16 amino acids. The CDR3 nucleotides read TGTGCCAGCAGCTTGAGGCAGTCCACATTTAACACTGAATCTTTCTTT. Its protein product is CASSLRQSTFNTESFF.

This clonotype was picked up many times. V gene TRBV19 combines with J gene TRBJ2-1; 8 positions agree with TRBD1. The CDR3 consists of 14 residues. Germline V lookup: CDR1 LNHDA, CDR2 SQIVND (reference sequence). V dropped 8 bases and J dropped 5; count of bases not matched to a gene: 8. The chain's CDR3 is CASSRDRTNNEQFF. The CDR3, as DNA: TGTGCCAGTTCTCGGGACAGGACTAACAATGAGCAGTTCTTC.

This chain links TRBV2 with TRBJ1-1, with D possibly being TRBD1 (5 bases). CDR3 length: 13 residues. With 8 bases removed from V and 1 base from J, the gap between germline ends came to 11 bases. Germline assignment: CDR1 SNHLY and CDR2 FYNNEI. The CDR3 coding sequence is TGTGCCAGCGGTGGGGACGGGAACACTGAAGCTTTCTTT. Translation: CASGGDGNTEAFF.

This clonotype occurred many times. The V call is TRBV5-5, the J call TRBJ1-2; D uncertain. Looked up from germline, CDR1 is SGHKS and CDR2 is YYEKEE (reference sequence). The V and J ends lost 2 bases and 8 bases respectively, with 16 bases between them. There are 14 residues in the CDR3. In nucleotides, the CDR3 is TGTGCCAGCAGCTTTTTCGCGGAGGACGGGGGCTACACCTTC. This sequence encodes CASSFFAEDGGYTF.

This clonotype showed up many times. CDR3 amino acids: CASSETQSNTGELFF. CDR3 bases: TGTGCCAGCAGCGAAACACAGTCGAACACCGGGGAGCTGTTTTTT. The chain combines TRBV2 with TRBJ2-2; D unclear. Germline V gene data show CDR1 as SNHLY and CDR2 as FYNNEI. V lost 6 bases to trimming and J lost 0 bases, with 11 bases between them. This CDR3 is 15 amino acids long.